The 11 T cell receptor beta chains in this list originate from one sample, sequenced in a study of cytomegalovirus exposure and HLA in healthy donors. A multiplex PCR was run with 60 Vbeta primers and 13 Jbeta primers. TCRdb's copy holds only in-frame clones and misses some; the assay was immunoSEQ multiplex PCR. In the table there are 130,000 or so clones, approximately 80% of which are singletons. Sequencing was carried out using PBMCs. Receptors originate from a young woman in good health and CMV-seronegative.

The chain links TRBV5-5 to TRBJ1-3; no firm D call. This CDR3 spans 16 amino acids. Deletions cut 0 bases from V and 4 bases from J, with 14 bases between. The germline V gene encodes CDR1 SGHKS and CDR2 YYEKEE (reference sequence). The CDR3 region is CASSLGPGREGNTIYF. CDR3 in DNA: TGTGCCAGCAGCTTGGGACCAGGCCGAGAAGGAAACACCATATATTTT. Variable domain in full (rest from reference TRBV5-5 and TRBJ1-3): DAGVTQSPTHLIKTRGQQVTLRCSPISGHKSVSWYQQVLGQGPQFIFQYYEKEERGRGNFPDRFSARQFPNYSSELNVNALLLGDSALYLCASSLGPGREGNTIYFGEGSWLTVV.

The rearrangement uses TRBV2 and TRBJ2-2; D unclear. The CDR3 is 13 residues long. V dropped 3 bases and J dropped 4 bases, with 6 bases sitting between them. Germline V gives CDR1 SNHLY, CDR2 FYNNEI. CDR3 residues: CASSELGTGELFF. The DNA for the CDR3 is TGTGCCAGCAGTGAGCTAGGCACCGGGGAGCTGTTTTTT.

This clone was recorded once. This rearrangement joins TRBV7-6 to TRBJ2-1; 8 bases agree with TRBD2. Germline CDR1 is SGHVS and CDR2 is FNYEAQ. This CDR3 has 15 residues. Unmatched junction bases numbered 6, after V lost 8 bases and J lost 0 bases. The CDR3 bases are TGTGCCAGCCAGCGACTAGCGAGCTCCTACAATGAGCAGTTCTTC. It codes for CASQRLASSYNEQFF.

The rearrangement uses TRBV7-9 and TRBJ2-7; a weak D match, TRBD2 (6 bases). The CDR3 loop spans 16 amino acids. The germline gives CDR1 SEHNR, CDR2 FQNEAQ (reference sequence). Trimming stripped 3 bases from V and 3 bases from J, with 18 bases between. CDR3 sequence: CASSFPGVAANYEQYF. The CDR3 DNA reads TGTGCCAGCAGCTTCCCCGGGGTAGCGGCCAACTACGAGCAGTACTTC.

The chain employs TRBV7-6 and TRBJ1-3; D is unresolved. With 4 bases removed from V and 0 bases from J, the gap between germline ends came to 10 bases. Germline V gene sequence: CDR1 SGHVS, CDR2 FNYEAQ. The CDR3 totals 15 residues. The CDR3 loop is CASSWQADSGNTIYF. The CDR3 coding sequence is TGTGCCAGCAGCTGGCAGGCCGACTCTGGAAACACCATATATTTT.

This clone was seen only a few times. The chain employs TRBV15 and TRBJ2-3, with unresolved D. CDR1 is LNHNV and CDR2 is YYDKDF in the germline V gene (reference sequence). This CDR3 spans 13 amino acids. V shed 0 bases and J shed 6 bases, with 7 bases lying between them. The CDR3 DNA reads TGTGCCACCAGCAGAGATAGTGAGGATACGCAGTATTTT. Translating gives CATSRDSEDTQYF.

The chain combines TRBV5-4 with TRBJ2-2, with 11 bases matching TRBD2. Looked up from germline, CDR1 is SGHNT and CDR2 is YYREEE (reference sequence). The CDR3 has 16 amino acids. After removal of 4 bases from V and 2 bases from J, the junction contained 4 bases not matched to a gene. DNA of the CDR3: TGTGCCAGCAGCAGAACTAGCGGGAGAAACACCGGGGAGCTGTTTTTT. Translated, it gives CASSRTSGRNTGELFF.

CDR3 in DNA: TGTGCCAGCAGCCCCCAAAGGACTTCCATTCAAGAGACCCAGTACTTC. Translated: CASSPQRTSIQETQYF. The chain is built from TRBV7-2 and TRBJ2-5; D perhaps matches TRBD2 (5 bases). The length of the CDR3 is 16 residues. V was cut by 5 bases and J by 2 bases, with 18 bases left in between. The germline V gene encodes CDR1 SGHTA and CDR2 FQGNSA.

The chain joins TRBV29-1 to TRBJ1-1; 7 positions match TRBD1. This CDR3 comprises 12 residues. With V trimmed by 6 bases and J by 3 bases, 4 bases remained unmatched. Germline V gene data show CDR1 as SQVTM and CDR2 as ANQGSEA. For the CDR3, the DNA is TGCAGCGTGCGGACAGGCTACACTGAAGCTTTCTTT. Its translation: CSVRTGYTEAFF.

This clone was found a few times. The rearrangement joins TRBV19 to TRBJ1-4, with 9 bases lining up with TRBD1. V gave up 4 bases and J gave up 6 bases; unmatched junction bases: 0. Per germline, CDR1 LNHDA and CDR2 SQIVND (reference sequence). The CDR3 is made up of 13 amino acids. CDR3 residues: CASSRDRDEKLFF. Here the CDR3 DNA reads TGTGCCAGTAGTAGGGACAGGGATGAAAAACTGTTTTTT.

V and J are TRBV12-5 and TRBJ1-2; D call uncertain. The length of the CDR3 is 12 residues. The germline gives CDR1 LGHNT, CDR2 FRNRAP. Trimming left V 3 bases short and J 5 bases short, with 7 bases between. CDR3 residues: CASGFGGYGYTF. DNA for the CDR3: TGTGCTAGTGGTTTTGGAGGGTATGGCTACACCTTC.